This is a list of T cell receptor beta chains from one sample in a study of OX40 agonist ivuxolimab in advanced cancers. Only in-frame clones appear in the TCRdb table, and some are missing; sequencing was by immunoSEQ multiplex PCR. The data contain 25,000 to 35,000 clones, over 75% of them seen just once; the ten biggest clones take up around 50%. Sequences were derived from CD4+ or CD8+ T cells sorted from blood, sampled in a trial of the OX40 agonist ivuxolimab. Receptor source: an adult with an advanced solid tumor such as melanoma, head and neck, liver or kidney cancer. The CDR3 runs from the conserved cysteine through the conserved F or W. A D gene is named only where the DNA matches it firmly. Not every row has a clone size; where given, it reads once, few, many or a size class.

cdr3_aa	cdr3_nt	clone_size	d_call	v_call	j_call
CASSLIPTENTEAFF	TGTGCCAGCAGCTTAATCCCGACAGAGAACACTGAAGCTTTCTTT	once	.	TRBV7-9	TRBJ1-1
CASSQDRGQGAWGYTF	TGCGCCAGCAGCCAAGATCGGGGGCAGGGGGCCTGGGGCTACACCTTC	.	TRBD1	TRBV4-3	TRBJ1-2
CASSQDMGGYSQFF	TGTGCCAGCAGCCAAGATATGGGCGGATACTCACAGTTCTTC	.	.	TRBV4-2	TRBJ2-1
CASSPPNRAPYEQYF	TGTGCCAGCAGTCCCCCCAACAGGGCCCCCTACGAGCAGTACTTC	.	.	TRBV27	TRBJ2-7
CATQGLRLVGNQPQHF	TGTGCCACCCAGGGGCTTCGCCTTGTCGGCAATCAGCCCCAGCATTTT	many	.	TRBV28	TRBJ1-5
CASRRLAGGETQYF	TGTGCCAGCAGAAGACTAGCGGGGGGTGAGACCCAGTACTTC	.	TRBD2	TRBV6-5	TRBJ2-5
CASSYSGANVLTF	TGTGCCAGCAGTTACTCTGGGGCCAACGTCCTGACTTTC	.	.	TRBV27	TRBJ2-6
CASNTGELFF	TGTGCCTCGAACACCGGGGAGCTGTTTTTT	.	.	TRBV7-9	TRBJ2-2
CSVVGQGKYEQYF	TGCAGCGTCGTTGGACAGGGTAAATACGAGCAGTACTTC	.	TRBD1	TRBV29-1	TRBJ2-7
CSGRGDRGYNEQFF	TGCAGCGGGCGAGGGGACAGGGGTTACAATGAGCAGTTCTTC	.	TRBD1	TRBV29-1	TRBJ2-1
CASSGGAISAYGYTF	TGTGCCAGCAGCGGCGGAGCGATCTCTGCCTATGGCTACACCTTC	.	.	TRBV9	TRBJ1-2
CSVEKGQGAPGELFF	TGCAGCGTTGAGAAGGGGCAGGGGGCACCCGGGGAGCTGTTTTTT	.	TRBD1	TRBV29-1	TRBJ2-2
CASSLNSNYGYTF	TGTGCCAGCAGTTTGAACAGCAACTATGGCTACACCTTC	.	.	TRBV27	TRBJ1-2
CASSFSNYGYTF	TGTGCCAGCAGCTTCAGTAACTATGGCTACACCTTC	.	.	TRBV5-4	TRBJ1-2
CASSTPGGGAADTQYF	TGTGCCAGCAGCACCCCCGGCGGGGGGGCAGCAGATACGCAGTATTTT	.	TRBD2	TRBV7-9	TRBJ2-3
CASSQDYVGVAGSTDTQYF	TGCGCCAGCAGCCAAGATTACGTGGGAGTAGCGGGGAGCACAGATACGCAGTATTTT	.	TRBD2	TRBV4-3	TRBJ2-3
CASSLVGDSDPSQETQYF	TGTGCCAGCAGTTTAGTTGGGGACTCTGACCCTTCCCAAGAGACCCAGTACTTC	.	.	TRBV28	TRBJ2-5
CASSQVGVNEQYF	TGTGCCAGCAGCCAAGTCGGCGTCAACGAGCAGTACTTC	medium-sized	.	TRBV4-2	TRBJ2-7
CASALEPTYEQYF	TGCGCCAGTGCCCTGGAGCCAACCTACGAGCAGTACTTC	.	.	TRBV5-1	TRBJ2-7
CSATTGNGAFF	TGCAGTGCTACCACAGGGAATGGGGCTTTCTTT	.	.	TRBV20-1	TRBJ1-1
CASSQAHTADYGYTF	TGCGCCAGCAGCCAAGCTCATACGGCAGACTATGGCTACACCTTC	.	.	TRBV4-3	TRBJ1-2
CASSLGGTQYF	TGTGCCAGCAGCTTAGGGGGGACCCAGTACTTC	.	.	TRBV11-2	TRBJ2-5
CASSLWGNTDTQYF	TGTGCCAGCAGCCTTTGGGGGAACACAGATACGCAGTATTTT	.	.	TRBV14	TRBJ2-3
CASSPLYGSPYNEQFF	TGTGCCAGCAGTCCTTTGTATGGGTCGCCCTACAATGAGCAGTTCTTC	.	.	TRBV6-6	TRBJ2-1
CASNPGGGAYEQYF	TGTGCCAGCAACCCAGGTGGGGGGGCCTACGAGCAGTACTTC	.	TRBD2	TRBV27	TRBJ2-7
CASRRWQGDQETQYF	TGTGCCAGTAGGAGGTGGCAGGGGGACCAAGAGACCCAGTACTTC	.	TRBD1	TRBV19	TRBJ2-5
CASSLALHTGELFF	TGCGCCAGCAGCTTAGCGCTCCACACCGGGGAGCTGTTTTTT	few	.	TRBV4-1	TRBJ2-2
CASSSPGQGYEQYF	TGTGCCAGCAGCTCCCCGGGACAGGGGTACGAGCAGTACTTC	few	TRBD1	TRBV7-9	TRBJ2-7
CASSRTGTDTDTQYF	TGTGCCAGCAGCCGGACCGGGACAGACACAGATACGCAGTATTTT	.	TRBD1	TRBV7-3	TRBJ2-3
CASSLHLVGDSNQPQHF	TGTGCCAGCAGCTTACATTTGGTCGGGGATAGCAATCAGCCCCAGCATTTT	.	.	TRBV7-9	TRBJ1-5
CASSEYGGSNQPQHF	TGTGCCAGCAGTGAATATGGAGGATCCAATCAGCCCCAGCATTTT	.	.	TRBV6-1	TRBJ1-5
CSVVGGVSSGSYNEQFF	TGCAGCGTGGTGGGGGGCGTAAGTAGCGGCAGCTACAATGAGCAGTTCTTC	.	.	TRBV29-1	TRBJ2-1
CATSTTAGETQYF	TGTGCCACCAGCACCACCGCAGGGGAGACCCAGTACTTC	many	.	TRBV15	TRBJ2-5
CAWAEGGPGELFF	TGTGCCTGGGCTGAAGGAGGGCCCGGGGAGCTGTTTTTT	.	.	TRBV30	TRBJ2-2
CASSLGLGTVSYEQYF	TGTGCCAGCAGCTTAGGGCTCGGGACAGTCTCCTACGAGCAGTACTTC	.	TRBD1	TRBV11-2	TRBJ2-7
CAIEPGSNYGYTF	TGTGCCATCGAGCCAGGGTCTAACTATGGCTACACCTTC	.	.	TRBV6-1	TRBJ1-2
CASSPDYGLAGELFF	TGTGCCAGCAGCCCAGACTATGGGTTGGCCGGGGAGCTGTTTTTT	.	.	TRBV4-2	TRBJ2-2
CASRETGTKPYEQYF	TGTGCCAGCCGGGAGACCGGGACTAAACCGTACGAGCAGTACTTC	.	TRBD2	TRBV14	TRBJ2-7
CASSNLGYEQYF	TGTGCCAGTAGTAATCTGGGCTACGAGCAGTACTTC	once	.	TRBV19	TRBJ2-7
CASPRTATGELFF	TGTGCCAGCCCCCGGACAGCCACCGGGGAGCTGTTTTTT	.	.	TRBV6-1	TRBJ2-2
CASRERQGGNTEAFF	TGTGCCAGCAGGGAGAGACAGGGTGGAAACACTGAAGCTTTCTTT	.	TRBD1	TRBV6-5	TRBJ1-1
CASSPDGGETQYF	TGTGCCAGCAGTCCCGACGGTGGGGAGACCCAGTACTTC	.	.	TRBV27	TRBJ2-5
CASRGQGTNQPQHF	TGTGCCAGCAGGGGACAGGGGACAAATCAGCCCCAGCATTTT	.	TRBD1	TRBV6-5	TRBJ1-5
CASSWTNTGELFF	TGTGCCAGTAGTTGGACCAACACCGGGGAGCTGTTTTTT	.	.	TRBV19	TRBJ2-2
CASSARGEGTPGQYF	TGTGCCAGCAGCGCCCGGGGAGAGGGAACTCCCGGGCAGTACTTC	.	.	TRBV4-2	TRBJ2-7
CASSFQGGYEQYF	TGTGCCAGCAGTTTCCAGGGTGGGTACGAGCAGTACTTC	.	.	TRBV27	TRBJ2-7
CASSLVLAGYEQYF	TGTGCCAGCAGCTTAGTGCTAGCTGGCTACGAGCAGTACTTC	.	.	TRBV7-9	TRBJ2-7
CASSEALRRWGYTF	TGTGCCAGCAGTGAAGCGCTTCGTCGTTGGGGCTACACCTTC	.	.	TRBV6-1	TRBJ1-2
CASSQANMRAKNIQYF	TGCGCCAGCAGCCAAGCAAATATGAGGGCCAAAAACATTCAGTACTTC	.	.	TRBV4-1	TRBJ2-4
CASTLQFGTNTEAFF	TGTGCCAGCACCTTACAATTTGGCACGAACACTGAAGCTTTCTTT	.	.	TRBV5-5	TRBJ1-1
CASSVAPRTGESTDTQYF	TGTGCCAGCAGCGTAGCTCCTCGGACAGGGGAGAGCACAGATACGCAGTATTTT	.	TRBD1	TRBV9	TRBJ2-3
CASSSLGYSTYEQYF	TGTGCCAGCAGCTCCCTAGGATACTCAACCTACGAGCAGTACTTC	.	.	TRBV11-2	TRBJ2-7
CAWTRYVVETQYF	TGTGCCTGGACGAGATACGTCGTGGAGACCCAGTACTTC	.	.	TRBV30	TRBJ2-5
CASSLAGPYEQYF	TGTGCCAGCAGCTTAGCGGGACCCTACGAGCAGTACTTC	few	.	TRBV7-9	TRBJ2-7
CASTQAGGGYTF	TGTGCCAGCACACAAGCAGGGGGTGGCTACACCTTC	.	TRBD1	TRBV6-6	TRBJ1-2
CASSFGTTGNTIYF	TGTGCCAGCAGCTTTGGGACAACCGGAAACACCATATATTTT	.	.	TRBV7-9	TRBJ1-3
CASSEEAVPYGYTF	TGTGCCAGCAGTGAAGAGGCAGTTCCTTATGGCTACACCTTC	.	.	TRBV6-1	TRBJ1-2